The clone carrying this T cell receptor (beta chain) was seen a handful of times. The antigen is not known. Per germline, CDR1 SGHTA and CDR2 FQGNSA. There are 16 residues in the CDR3. Trimming shortened V by 2 bases and J by 4 bases, and 15 bases separated the two germline ends. The data are from a study of Ad26.COV2.S vaccination and SARS-CoV-2 variants. General study findings and limits: Responses of T cells in total may have been underestimated by the TCR breadth and depth analyses.

TCRdb's copy holds only in-frame clones and misses some; the assay was immunoSEQ multiplex PCR. The repertoire holds over 110,000 clones, with about nine tenths as singletons. The receptor was derived from a human donor who had recovered from COVID-19. The sequenced sample was peripheral blood, obtained after recovery from COVID-19. This chain links TRBV7-2 with TRBJ1-5; D call uncertain. CDR3 nucleotide sequence: TGTGCCAGCAGCTTATCCGGGAGCCGAGTAAATCAGCCCCAGCATTTT. As protein: CASSLSGSRVNQPQHF.